This T cell receptor beta chain derives from a study of human T cells and chemical hapten exposure listed by TCRdb under 2021. About the investigation overall: The libraries were sequenced as a pool, and the TCR yield per sample differed mostly because of small variations in library volumes within the pool. In alopecia patients, the study followed how the peripheral blood TCR repertoire changed in vivo over primary and secondary sensitization to diphenylcyclopropenone (DPC), a hapten. Each blood RNA sample was used to sequence both TCR alpha and TCR beta chains. Overall study outcomes, separate from this receptor: After repeated subsampling, the strength of the expansion versus patch-test correlation and the threshold at which it became significant changed. No change with DPC sensitization was found in the number of TCRs above 1 in 1000 frequency, and no evidence of global repertoire structure alterations was found.

V loses 3 bases at its end and J loses 5 bases; junction bases beyond the gene matches: 13. There are 17 amino acids in the CDR3, from cysteine to phenylalanine inclusive. The CDR3 DNA has 51 bases and is translated from base 1. Reading the germline V gene gives CDR1 LGHNA and CDR2 YNFKEQ. As regards this clonotype: What antigen it recognizes has not been identified. Nothing much larger sits one base from this clone, and base qualities are not available.

Libraries were made using RACE. The sequencer listed for this sample is NextSeq 500. Library preparation attached unique molecular identifiers to individual cDNA molecules for quantitative, reproducible TCR counting. For the original study's pipeline: The median number of TCRs per sample was 95,638, ranging from about 20,000 to 750,000. V, J and CDR3 annotation of the TCR reads was carried out using the Decombinator software suite. To make PS versus PT1 abundance plots, every sample was subsampled to the same number of TCRs (28,000). TCRs were defined as expanded if absent before sensitization and observed at least eight times at the 2-week time point. Clones were called with MiXCR by TCRdb after fastp trimmed the public reads at Q25, and only in-frame beta chains were retained. Entries are consolidated by CDR3 protein sequence, retaining the most common genes and DNA. It is TCRdb's table, rather than the study itself, that gives the V and J calls and clone size. For this sample there are just over 90,000 distinct CDR3 sequences; around 9% appear just once. The biggest ten clones account for roughly 3.1% of the sample.

Reading the label with the study, this specimen's time point is: healthy volunteer bleed at 2 weeks. Total RNA was extracted from unfractionated whole blood that had been collected in Tempus Blood RNA tubes. As TCR sequencing controls, about five healthy volunteers were used, with blood taken at day 0, 2 weeks and 6 weeks. The V and J genes are TRBV4-2 and TRBJ2-7, with TRBD1 identical over 10 junction bases. Sequenced input: whole blood. This receptor was taken from a female donor in good health. Some clones in this sample may be carry-over from other donors' samples. Here the CDR3 is given as CASSQEYPGTGDHEQYF. The DNA sequence is given as TGTGCCAGCAGCCAGGAATACCCCGGGACAGGGGACCACGAGCAGTACTTC.